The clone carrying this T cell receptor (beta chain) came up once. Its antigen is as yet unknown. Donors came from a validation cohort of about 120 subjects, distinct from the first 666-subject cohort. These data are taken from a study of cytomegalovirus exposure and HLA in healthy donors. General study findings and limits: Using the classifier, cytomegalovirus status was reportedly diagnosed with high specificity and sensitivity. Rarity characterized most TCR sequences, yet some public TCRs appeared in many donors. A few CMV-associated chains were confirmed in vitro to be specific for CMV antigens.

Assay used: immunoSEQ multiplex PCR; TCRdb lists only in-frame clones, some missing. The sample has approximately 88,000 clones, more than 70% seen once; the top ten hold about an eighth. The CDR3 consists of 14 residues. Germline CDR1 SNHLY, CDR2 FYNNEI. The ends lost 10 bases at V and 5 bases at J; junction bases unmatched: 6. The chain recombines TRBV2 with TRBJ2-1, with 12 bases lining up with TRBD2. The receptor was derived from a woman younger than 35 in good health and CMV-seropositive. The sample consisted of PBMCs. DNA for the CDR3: TGTGCCACCCTAGCGGGGGGGCCAAACAATGAGCAGTTCTTC. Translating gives CATLAGGPNNEQFF.